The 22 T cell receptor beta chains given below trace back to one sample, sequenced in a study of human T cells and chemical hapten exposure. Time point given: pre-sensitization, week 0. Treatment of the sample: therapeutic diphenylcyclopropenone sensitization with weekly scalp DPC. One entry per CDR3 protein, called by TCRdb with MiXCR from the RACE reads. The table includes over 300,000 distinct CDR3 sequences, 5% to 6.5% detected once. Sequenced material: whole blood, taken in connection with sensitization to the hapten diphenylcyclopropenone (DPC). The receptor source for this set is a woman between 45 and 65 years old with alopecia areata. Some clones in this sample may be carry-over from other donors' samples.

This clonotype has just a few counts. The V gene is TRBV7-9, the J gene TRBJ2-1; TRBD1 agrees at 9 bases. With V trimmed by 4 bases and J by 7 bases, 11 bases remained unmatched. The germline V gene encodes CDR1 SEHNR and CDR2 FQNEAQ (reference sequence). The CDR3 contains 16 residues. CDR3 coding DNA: TGTGCCAGCAGCTCCTCCGGGACAGGGCAAAGGAATGAGCAGTTCTTC. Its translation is CASSSSGTGQRNEQFF.

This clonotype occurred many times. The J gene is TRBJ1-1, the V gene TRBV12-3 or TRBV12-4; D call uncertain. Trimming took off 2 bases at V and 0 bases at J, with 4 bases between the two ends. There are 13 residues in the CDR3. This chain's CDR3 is CASSLRLNTEAFF. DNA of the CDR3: TGTGCCAGCAGTTTAAGGCTGAACACTGAAGCTTTCTTT.

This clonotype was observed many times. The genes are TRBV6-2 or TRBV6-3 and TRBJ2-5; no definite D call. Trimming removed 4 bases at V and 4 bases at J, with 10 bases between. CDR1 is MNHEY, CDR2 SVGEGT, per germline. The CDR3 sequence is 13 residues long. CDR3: CASSFWWGETQYF. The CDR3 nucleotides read TGTGCCAGCAGTTTCTGGTGGGGAGAGACCCAGTACTTC.

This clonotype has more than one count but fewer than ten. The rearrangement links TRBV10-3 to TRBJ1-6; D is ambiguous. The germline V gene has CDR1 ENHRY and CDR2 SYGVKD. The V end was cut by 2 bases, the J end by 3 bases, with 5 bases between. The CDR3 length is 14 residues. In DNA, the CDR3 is TGTGCCATCAGTGAGGACATCTATAATTCACCCCTCCACTTT. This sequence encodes CAISEDIYNSPLHF.

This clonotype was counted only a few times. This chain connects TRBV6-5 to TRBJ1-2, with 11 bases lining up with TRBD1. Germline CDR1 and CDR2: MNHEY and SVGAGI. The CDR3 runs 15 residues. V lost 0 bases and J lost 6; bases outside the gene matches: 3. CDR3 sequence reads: CASSYSWTGGNGYTF. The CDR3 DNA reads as TGTGCCAGCAGTTACTCTTGGACAGGGGGCAATGGCTACACCTTC.

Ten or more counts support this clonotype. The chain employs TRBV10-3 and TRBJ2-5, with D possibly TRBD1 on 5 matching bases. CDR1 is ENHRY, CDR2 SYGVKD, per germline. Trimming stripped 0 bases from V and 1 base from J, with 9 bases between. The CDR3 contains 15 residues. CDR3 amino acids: CAISESTRVQETQYF. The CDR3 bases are TGTGCCATCAGTGAGTCGACCAGGGTCCAAGAGACCCAGTACTTC.

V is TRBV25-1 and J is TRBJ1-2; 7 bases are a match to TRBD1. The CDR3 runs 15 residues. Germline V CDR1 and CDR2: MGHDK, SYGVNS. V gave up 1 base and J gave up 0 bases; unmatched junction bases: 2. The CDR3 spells CASSEWTGTNYGYTF. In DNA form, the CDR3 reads TGTGCCAGCAGTGAATGGACAGGAACTAACTATGGCTACACCTTC.

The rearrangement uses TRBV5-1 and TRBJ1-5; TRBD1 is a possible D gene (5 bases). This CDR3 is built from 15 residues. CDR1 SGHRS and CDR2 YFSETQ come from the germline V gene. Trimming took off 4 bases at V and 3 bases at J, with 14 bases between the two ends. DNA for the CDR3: TGCGCCAGCAGCGAGAACACAGGCCTCAATCAGCCCCAGCATTTT. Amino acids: CASSENTGLNQPQHF.

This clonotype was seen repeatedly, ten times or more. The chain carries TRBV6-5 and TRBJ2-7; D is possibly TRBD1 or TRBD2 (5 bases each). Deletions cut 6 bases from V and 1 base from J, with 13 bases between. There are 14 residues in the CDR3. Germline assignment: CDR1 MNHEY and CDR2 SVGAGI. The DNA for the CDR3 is TGTGCCAGCAGGGCCCGGGACCAATCCTACGAGCAGTACTTC. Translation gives CASRARDQSYEQYF.

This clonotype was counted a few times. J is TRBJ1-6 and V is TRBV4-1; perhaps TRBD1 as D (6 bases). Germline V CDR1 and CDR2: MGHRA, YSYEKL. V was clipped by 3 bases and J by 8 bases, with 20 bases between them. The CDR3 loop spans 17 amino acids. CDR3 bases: TGCGCCAGCAGCCAGCGTTTGGCAGGGGAAGGATATTCACCCCTCCACTTT. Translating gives CASSQRLAGEGYSPLHF.

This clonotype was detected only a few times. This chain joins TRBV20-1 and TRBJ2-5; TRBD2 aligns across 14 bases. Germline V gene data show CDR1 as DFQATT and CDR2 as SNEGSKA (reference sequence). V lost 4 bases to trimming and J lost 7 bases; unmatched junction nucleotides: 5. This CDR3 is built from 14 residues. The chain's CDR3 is CSATGTSGSGTQYF. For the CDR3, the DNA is TGCAGTGCTACCGGGACTAGCGGGAGTGGGACCCAGTACTTC.

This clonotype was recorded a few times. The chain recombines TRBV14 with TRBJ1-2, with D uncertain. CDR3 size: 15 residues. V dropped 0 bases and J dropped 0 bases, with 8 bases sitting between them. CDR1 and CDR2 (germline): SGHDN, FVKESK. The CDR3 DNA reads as TGTGCCAGCAGCCAAGACTCGCTTACTAACTATGGCTACACCTTC. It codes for CASSQDSLTNYGYTF.

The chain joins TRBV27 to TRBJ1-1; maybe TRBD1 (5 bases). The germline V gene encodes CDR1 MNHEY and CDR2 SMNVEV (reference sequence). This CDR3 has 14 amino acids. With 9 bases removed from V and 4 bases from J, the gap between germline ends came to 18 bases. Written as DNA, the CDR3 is TGTGCCAGTGGACGAGGGGACGGGCTCACTGAAGCTTTCTTT. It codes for CASGRGDGLTEAFF.

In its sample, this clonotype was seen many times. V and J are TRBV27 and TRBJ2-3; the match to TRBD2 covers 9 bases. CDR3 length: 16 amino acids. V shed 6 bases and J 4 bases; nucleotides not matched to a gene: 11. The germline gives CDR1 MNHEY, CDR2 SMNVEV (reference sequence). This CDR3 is CASRHSGSRIADTQYF. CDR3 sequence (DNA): TGTGCCAGCAGGCATAGCGGGAGCCGAATTGCAGATACGCAGTATTTT.

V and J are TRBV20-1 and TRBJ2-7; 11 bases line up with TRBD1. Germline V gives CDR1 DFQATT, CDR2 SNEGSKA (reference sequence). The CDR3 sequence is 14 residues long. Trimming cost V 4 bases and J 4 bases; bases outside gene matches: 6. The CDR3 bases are TGCAGTGCTACCCCGGGACAGGGGGAGTACGAGCAGTACTTC. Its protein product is CSATPGQGEYEQYF.

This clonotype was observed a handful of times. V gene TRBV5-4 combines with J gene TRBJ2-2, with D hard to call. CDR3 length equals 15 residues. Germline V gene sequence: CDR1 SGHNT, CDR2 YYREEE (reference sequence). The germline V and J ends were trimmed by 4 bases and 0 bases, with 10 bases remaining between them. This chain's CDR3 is CASSLDTANTGELFF. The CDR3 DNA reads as TGTGCCAGCAGCCTAGACACTGCGAACACCGGGGAGCTGTTTTTT.

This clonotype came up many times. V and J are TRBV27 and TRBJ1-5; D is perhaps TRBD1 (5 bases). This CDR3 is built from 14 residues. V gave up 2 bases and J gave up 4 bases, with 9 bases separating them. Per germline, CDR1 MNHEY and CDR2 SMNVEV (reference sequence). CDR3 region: CASSLGALNQPQHF. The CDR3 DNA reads TGTGCCAGCAGTTTAGGGGCATTAAATCAGCCCCAGCATTTT.

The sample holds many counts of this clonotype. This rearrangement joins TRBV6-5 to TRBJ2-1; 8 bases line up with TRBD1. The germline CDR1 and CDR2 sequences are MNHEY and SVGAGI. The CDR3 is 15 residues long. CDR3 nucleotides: TGTGGGACAGGGATTATGGGGAGCTCCTACAATGAGCAGTTCTTC. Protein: CGTGIMGSSYNEQFF.

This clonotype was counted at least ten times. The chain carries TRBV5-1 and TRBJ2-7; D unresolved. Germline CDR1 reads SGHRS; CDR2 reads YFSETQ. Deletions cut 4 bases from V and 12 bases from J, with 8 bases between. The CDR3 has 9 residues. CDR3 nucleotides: TGCGCCAGCAGCGCCGGCCCGTACTTC. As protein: CASSAGPYF. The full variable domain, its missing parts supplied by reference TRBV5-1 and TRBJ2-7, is KAGVTQTPRYLIKTRGQQVTLSCSPISGHRSVSWYQQTPGQGLQFLFEYFSETQRNKGNFPGRFSGRQFSNSRSEMNVSTLELGDSALYLCASSAGPYFGPGTRLTVT.

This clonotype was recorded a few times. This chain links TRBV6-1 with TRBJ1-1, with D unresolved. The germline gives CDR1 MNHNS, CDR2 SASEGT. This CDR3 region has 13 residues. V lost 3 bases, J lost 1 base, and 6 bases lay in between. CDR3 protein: CASSDWGNTEAFF. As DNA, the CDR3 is TGTGCCAGCAGTGATTGGGGGAACACTGAAGCTTTCTTT.

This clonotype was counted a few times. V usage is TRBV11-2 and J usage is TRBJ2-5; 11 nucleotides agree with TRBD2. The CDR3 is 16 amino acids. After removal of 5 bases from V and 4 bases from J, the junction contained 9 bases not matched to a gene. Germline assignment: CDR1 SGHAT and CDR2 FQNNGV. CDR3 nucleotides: TGTGCCAGCAGCAAGGGGCCTAGCGGGAGGTTAGAGACCCAGTACTTC. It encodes CASSKGPSGRLETQYF. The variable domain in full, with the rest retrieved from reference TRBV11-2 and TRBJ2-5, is EAGVAQSPRYKIIEKRQSVAFWCNPISGHATLYWYQQILGQGPKLLIQFQNNGVVDDSQLPKDRFSAERLKGVDSTLKIQPAKLEDSAVYLCASSKGPSGRLETQYFGPGTRLLVL.

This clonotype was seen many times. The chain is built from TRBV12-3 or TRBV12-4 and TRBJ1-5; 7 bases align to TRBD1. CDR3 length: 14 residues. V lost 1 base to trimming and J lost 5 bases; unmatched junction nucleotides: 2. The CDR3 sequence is CASSLEQGHQPQHF. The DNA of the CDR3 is TGTGCCAGCAGTTTAGAACAGGGGCATCAGCCCCAGCATTTT.